This TCR beta chain stems from a study of blood T cells in healthy people across ages. General study results and limits: Per-million-T-cell TCR beta diversity fell roughly linearly with age. Estimated diversity, derived from one million T cells, was regarded as an underestimate.

Alongside a J-beta primer mix, a sample-barcoded 5' primer served in a second PCR lasting about 6 to 12 cycles. MiXCR was run by TCRdb on the 5' RACE reads, yielding one entry per CDR3 protein. The sample consists of more than 1,400,000 distinct CDR3 sequences, about 40% of them appearing once. Russia was home to the donors, healthy Caucasian individuals aged roughly 6 to 95. Total RNA was isolated from each sample in quantities of at least 5 micrograms. This clonotype was counted only a few times. What it recognizes is unknown. The source material was blood. The clonotype was recovered from a woman under 30 in good health.

The CDR3 nucleotides read TGTGCCAGCAGCCAAGGGGGCTACACCTTC. Its translation: CASSQGGYTF. The J gene is TRBJ1-2, the V gene TRBV4-2; no definite D call. This CDR3 is 10 amino acids long. Trimming cost V 1 base and J 8 bases, with 2 bases left between them. CDR1 and CDR2 from the germline V gene are LGHNA and YNFKEQ.